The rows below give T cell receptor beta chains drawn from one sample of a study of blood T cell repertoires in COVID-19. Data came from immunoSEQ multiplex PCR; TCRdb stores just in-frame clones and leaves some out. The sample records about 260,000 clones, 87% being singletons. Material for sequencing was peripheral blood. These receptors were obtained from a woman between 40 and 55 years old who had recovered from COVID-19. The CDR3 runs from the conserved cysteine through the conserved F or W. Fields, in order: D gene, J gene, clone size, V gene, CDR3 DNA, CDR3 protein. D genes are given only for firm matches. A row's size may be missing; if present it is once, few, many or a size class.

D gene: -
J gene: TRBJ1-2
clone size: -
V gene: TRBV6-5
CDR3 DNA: TGTGCCAGCAGTCCGGGACTACAGGAGAACTATGGCTACACCTTC
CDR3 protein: CASSPGLQENYGYTF

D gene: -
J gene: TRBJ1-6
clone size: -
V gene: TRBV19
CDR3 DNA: TGTGCCAGTAGTATCGGGGATTCACCCCTCCACTTT
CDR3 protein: CASSIGDSPLHF

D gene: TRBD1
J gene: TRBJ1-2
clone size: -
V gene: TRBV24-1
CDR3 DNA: TGTGCCACCAGTGATTTCAGGGACAGGAAAAACTATGGCTACACCTTC
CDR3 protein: CATSDFRDRKNYGYTF

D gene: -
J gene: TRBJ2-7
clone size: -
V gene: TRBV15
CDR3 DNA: TGTGCCACCAGCAGAGTGATCGGATTAAGGGGCGAGCAGTACTTC
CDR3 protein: CATSRVIGLRGEQYF

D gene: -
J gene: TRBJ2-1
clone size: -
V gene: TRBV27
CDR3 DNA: TGTGCCAGCAGTTTATACCCGTGGGGGGGCAACAATGAGCAGTTCTTC
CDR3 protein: CASSLYPWGGNNEQFF

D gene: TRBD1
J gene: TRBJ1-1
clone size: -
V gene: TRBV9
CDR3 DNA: TGTGCCAGCAGCGTCAGTATTGTGGGACAGGAAAACACTGAAGCTTTCTTT
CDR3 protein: CASSVSIVGQENTEAFF

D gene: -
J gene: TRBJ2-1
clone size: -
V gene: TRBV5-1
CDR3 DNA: TGCGCCAGCAGCCGGAGAATAGAGAGGGTCTCCTACAATGAGCAGTTCTTC
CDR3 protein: CASSRRIERVSYNEQFF

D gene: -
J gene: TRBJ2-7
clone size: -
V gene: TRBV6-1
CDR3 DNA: TGTGCCAGCAGTGAAGCCCAGACCTACGAGCAGTACTTC
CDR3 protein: CASSEAQTYEQYF

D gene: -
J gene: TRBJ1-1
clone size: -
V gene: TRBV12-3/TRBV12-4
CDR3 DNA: TGTGCCAGCAGCCCTGGGGGGGAGACTGAAGCTTTCTTT
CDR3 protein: CASSPGGETEAFF

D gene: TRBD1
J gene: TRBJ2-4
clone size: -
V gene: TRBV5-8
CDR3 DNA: TGTGCCAGCAGCCTACCGGGACAGGGAGGCAAAAACATTCAGTACTTC
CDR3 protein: CASSLPGQGGKNIQYF

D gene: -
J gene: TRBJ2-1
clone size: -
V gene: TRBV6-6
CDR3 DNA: TGTGCCAGCAGTCCTCCTCCGATCGGTGAGCAGTTCTTC
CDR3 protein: CASSPPPIGEQFF

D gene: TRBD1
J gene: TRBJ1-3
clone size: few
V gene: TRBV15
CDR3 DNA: TGTGCCACCAGCAGATCGTTAGGACAGGGGGAAAACACCATATATTTT
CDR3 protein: CATSRSLGQGENTIYF

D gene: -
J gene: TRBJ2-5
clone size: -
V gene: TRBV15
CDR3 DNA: TGTGCCACCAGCAGAGGCGGCCGGTACCAAGAGACCCAGTACTTC
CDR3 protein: CATSRGGRYQETQYF

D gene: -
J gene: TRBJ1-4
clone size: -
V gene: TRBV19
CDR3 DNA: TGTGCCAGTAGTATATTAAGGGGATTGCATGAAAAACTGTTTTTT
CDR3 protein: CASSILRGLHEKLFF

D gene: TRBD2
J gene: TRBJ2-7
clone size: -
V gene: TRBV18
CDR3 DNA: TGTGCCAGCTCACCGGGTCTAGCGGGGGTTACCGAGCAGTACTTC
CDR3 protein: CASSPGLAGVTEQYF

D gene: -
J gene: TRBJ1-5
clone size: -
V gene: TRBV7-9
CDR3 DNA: TGTGCCAGCAGCTCCGGACAGATAGATCAGCCCCAGCATTTT
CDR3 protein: CASSSGQIDQPQHF

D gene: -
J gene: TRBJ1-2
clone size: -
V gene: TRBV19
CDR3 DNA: TGTGCCAGTAGCCCTGTCGGCTATGGCTACACCTTC
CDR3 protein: CASSPVGYGYTF

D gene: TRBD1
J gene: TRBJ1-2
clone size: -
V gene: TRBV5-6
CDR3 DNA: TGTGCCAGCAGCTTGGTAGCGGGACAGGGTTTGGGCTACACCTTC
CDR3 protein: CASSLVAGQGLGYTF

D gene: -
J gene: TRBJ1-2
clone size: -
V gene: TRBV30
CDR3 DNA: TGTGCCTGGAGGCCGGGACACGTCGGATATGGCTACACCTTC
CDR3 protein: CAWRPGHVGYGYTF

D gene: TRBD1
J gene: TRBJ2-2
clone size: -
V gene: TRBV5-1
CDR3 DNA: TGCGCCAGCAGCTTGGGCACAGGGGATGGCGGGGAGCTGTTTTTT
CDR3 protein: CASSLGTGDGGELFF

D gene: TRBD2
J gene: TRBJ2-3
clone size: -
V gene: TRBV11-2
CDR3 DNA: TGTGCCAGCAGCCCCCTAAGAGCGGGGGTTACAGATACGCAGTATTTT
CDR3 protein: CASSPLRAGVTDTQYF

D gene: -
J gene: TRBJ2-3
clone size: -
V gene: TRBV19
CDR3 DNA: TGTGCCAGTACCATGGGGGGTAGCACAGATACGCAGTATTTT
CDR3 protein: CASTMGGSTDTQYF

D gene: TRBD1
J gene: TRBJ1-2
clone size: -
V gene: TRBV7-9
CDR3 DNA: TGTGCCAGCAGCTTAACGGACAGGGATACCTATGGCTACACCTTC
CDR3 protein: CASSLTDRDTYGYTF

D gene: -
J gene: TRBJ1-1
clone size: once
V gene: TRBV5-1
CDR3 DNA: TGCGCCAGCAGCTTGACAGGGCTCATAGAAGCTTTCTTT
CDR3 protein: CASSLTGLIEAFF

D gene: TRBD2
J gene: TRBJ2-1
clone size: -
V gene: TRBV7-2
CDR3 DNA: TGTGCCAGCAGCTTTACTAGCGGGGGGGCCTATGAGCAGTTCTTC
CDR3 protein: CASSFTSGGAYEQFF

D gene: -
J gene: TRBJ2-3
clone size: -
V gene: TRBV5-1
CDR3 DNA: TGCGCCAGCAGCTCACAGGGGAGGAGGGCAGATACGCAGTATTTT
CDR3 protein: CASSSQGRRADTQYF

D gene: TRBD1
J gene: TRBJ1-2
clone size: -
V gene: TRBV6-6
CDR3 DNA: TGTGCCAGCAGTTCCACAGGGGGCAAGGGAGATGGCTACACCTTC
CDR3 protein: CASSSTGGKGDGYTF

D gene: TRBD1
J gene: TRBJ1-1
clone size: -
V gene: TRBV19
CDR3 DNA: TGTGCCAGTAGGGGGACAGGGATGTTCACTGAAGCTTTCTTT
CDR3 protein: CASRGTGMFTEAFF

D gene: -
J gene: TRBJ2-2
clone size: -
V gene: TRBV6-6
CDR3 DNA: TGTGCCAGCAGTTACTCCCAGGGGAAGTCCGGGGAGCTGTTTTTT
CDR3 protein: CASSYSQGKSGELFF

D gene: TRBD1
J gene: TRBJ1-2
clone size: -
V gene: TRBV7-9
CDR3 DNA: TGTGCCAGCAGACTGACCGGGACAGTCTATGGCTACACCTTC
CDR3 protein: CASRLTGTVYGYTF

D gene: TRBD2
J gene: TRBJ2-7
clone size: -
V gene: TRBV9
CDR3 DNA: TGTGCCAGCAGCCCGACTAGCGGGGGCTACGAGCAGTACTTC
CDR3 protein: CASSPTSGGYEQYF

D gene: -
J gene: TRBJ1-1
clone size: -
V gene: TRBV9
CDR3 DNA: TGTGCCAGCAGCGTAGCCGGGGGGTTTGGCACTGAAGCTTTCTTT
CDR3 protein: CASSVAGGFGTEAFF

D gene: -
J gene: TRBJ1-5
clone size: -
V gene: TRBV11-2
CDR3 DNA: TGTGCCAGCAGCGGGACAAATAATCAGCCCCAGCATTTT
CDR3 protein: CASSGTNNQPQHF

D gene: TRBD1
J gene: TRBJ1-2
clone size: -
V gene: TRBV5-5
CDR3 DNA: TGTGCCAGCAGCTTGTACGGCGGGACAGGGAAAGGCCTGGGCGGCTACACCTTC
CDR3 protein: CASSLYGGTGKGLGGYTF

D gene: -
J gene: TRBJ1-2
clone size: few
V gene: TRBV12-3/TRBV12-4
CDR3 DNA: TGTGCCAGCAGTTTCAGGGGTGACTATGGCTACACCTTC
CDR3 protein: CASSFRGDYGYTF

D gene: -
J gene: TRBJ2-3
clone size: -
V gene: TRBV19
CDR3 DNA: TGTGCCAGTAGTCGGTTCCTAAAGGCAGGGGGCACAGATACGCAGTATTTT
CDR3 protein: CASSRFLKAGGTDTQYF

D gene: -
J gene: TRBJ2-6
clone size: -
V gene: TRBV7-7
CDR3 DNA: TGTGCCAGCAGCCCTGGGGCTCCGGGCTCTGGGGCCAACGTCCTGACTTTC
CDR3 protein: CASSPGAPGSGANVLTF

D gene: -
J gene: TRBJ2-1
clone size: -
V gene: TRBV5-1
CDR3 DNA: TGCGCCAGCAGCTCCCTCGGGACCTACAATGAGCAGTTCTTC
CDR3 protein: CASSSLGTYNEQFF

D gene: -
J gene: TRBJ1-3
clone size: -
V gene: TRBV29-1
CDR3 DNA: TGCAGCGTTAGATCGGGCCGCTACGGGAGCTCTGGAAACACCATATATTTT
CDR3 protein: CSVRSGRYGSSGNTIYF